This is a list of T cell receptor beta chains from one sample in a study of T cell responses to AZD1222 COVID-19 vaccine. Measured with immunoSEQ multiplex PCR; TCRdb has only the in-frame clones, and not every one. This table holds roughly 200,000 clones, more than 85% found once. The sequences come from peripheral blood, collected on day 0 of MenACWY control vaccination. The receptor set was obtained from an adult in good health. The CDR3 runs from the conserved cysteine through the conserved F or W. D genes are given only for firm matches. Clone size is shown for a subset of rows, as once, few, many or a class of expanded clone.

>.|.|TRBV5-1|TRBJ1-2
TGCGCCAGCAGGTCACAGGCAGGTCGGTATGGCTACACCTTC
CASRSQAGRYGYTF
>.|.|TRBV5-5|TRBJ1-4
TGTGCCAGCAGCCTCAATGAAAAACTGTTTTTT
CASSLNEKLFF
>.|.|TRBV5-1|TRBJ2-3
TGCGCCAGCAGCGTCGCTGGGGGGGGGCCCGATACGCAGTATTTT
CASSVAGGGPDTQYF
>.|TRBD1|TRBV12-5|TRBJ2-7
TGTGCTAGTGCCCGCTCCGGGGACAGCTCCTACGAGCAGTACTTC
CASARSGDSSYEQYF
>.|TRBD1|TRBV5-4|TRBJ1-1
TGTGCCAGCAGCCCCTCACAGGGGAGGGACACTGAAGCTTTCTTT
CASSPSQGRDTEAFF
>.|.|TRBV5-1|TRBJ1-1
TGCGCCAGCAGGGCGGAAGGTCTACCTGAAGCTTTCTTT
CASRAEGLPEAFF
>.|TRBD1|TRBV2|TRBJ1-1
TGTGCCAGCAGTAAGGGACAGGGGAACACTGAAGCTTTCTTT
CASSKGQGNTEAFF
>.|.|TRBV30|TRBJ1-1
TGTGCCTGGGGTACCGGGCCGCCAAACACTGAAGCTTTCTTT
CAWGTGPPNTEAFF
>once|TRBD1|TRBV30|TRBJ1-4
TGTGCCTGGAGCCAGGGGGCTAATGAAAAACTGTTTTTT
CAWSQGANEKLFF
>once|.|TRBV29-1|TRBJ1-2
TGCAGCGCCCTTTGGGGGGACCATGGCTACACCTTC
CSALWGDHGYTF
>.|.|TRBV7-6|TRBJ2-7
TGTGCCAGCAGCTTATTGCAGGGCAACTACGAGCAGTACTTC
CASSLLQGNYEQYF
>.|TRBD1|TRBV19|TRBJ1-2
TGTGCCAGTACTTTGGGACAGATCCACTATGGCTACACCTTC
CASTLGQIHYGYTF
>.|TRBD1|TRBV25-1|TRBJ1-4
TGTGCCAGCAGTGGATTCAGGGGGAAATATGAAAAACTGTTTTTT
CASSGFRGKYEKLFF
>.|.|TRBV9|TRBJ1-1
TGTGCCAGCAGCGTAGAGGGAACAGGGAAGACTGAAGCTTTCTTT
CASSVEGTGKTEAFF
>.|.|TRBV5-1|TRBJ2-1
TGCGCCAGCAGCCTAATGACGGCTGAGCAGTTCTTC
CASSLMTAEQFF
>.|.|TRBV5-5|TRBJ1-5
TGTGCCAGCAGCTGGCAACCGGGACCAGGGGAGCATTTT
CASSWQPGPGEHF
>.|.|TRBV7-9|TRBJ1-5
TGTGCCAGCAGCTTAGTGGGCAGAAGCAATCAGCCCCAGCATTTT
CASSLVGRSNQPQHF
>.|.|TRBV4-1|TRBJ2-7
TGCGCCAGCAGCCAAGATGACGGGGGCCTGTCCTACGAGCAGTACTTC
CASSQDDGGLSYEQYF
>once|.|TRBV3-1/TRBV3-2|TRBJ1-6
TGTGCCAGCAGCCAGGGCGGGGATTCACCCCTCCACTTT
CASSQGGDSPLHF
>.|.|TRBV20-1|TRBJ1-1
TGCAGTGCCGGTGACACTGAAGCTTTCTTT
CSAGDTEAFF
>.|.|TRBV11-2|TRBJ2-1
TGTGCCAGCAGCTTAAGTTCGTGGGGACGGTTCAATGAGCAGTTCTTC
CASSLSSWGRFNEQFF
>.|TRBD1|TRBV27|TRBJ1-2
TGTGCCAGCAGTTTTATAGGGGGCGGCTATGGCTACACCTTC
CASSFIGGGYGYTF
>.|.|TRBV18|TRBJ1-1
TGTGCCAGCTCACCTCGGACGGACACTGAAGCTTTCTTT
CASSPRTDTEAFF
>.|.|TRBV20-1|TRBJ2-7
TGCAGCGCGGGGGCCTCCTACGAGCAGTACTTC
CSAGASYEQYF
>.|.|TRBV27|TRBJ1-1
TGTGCCAGCAGTATGAAGGGCGGGGTGAACACTGAAGCTTTCTTT
CASSMKGGVNTEAFF
>.|.|TRBV7-2|TRBJ1-5
TGTGCCAGCAGCTCTTCGTTGGGCGGGGGAAATCAGCCCCAGCATTTT
CASSSSLGGGNQPQHF
>.|.|TRBV4-1|TRBJ2-1
TGCGCCAGCAGCCAAAGGGGGACGGGTGGGGCCGAGCAGTTCTTC
CASSQRGTGGAEQFF
>.|.|TRBV5-4|TRBJ1-1
TGTGCCAGCAGAGAACTCCTGACAGACACTGAAGCTTTCTTT
CASRELLTDTEAFF
>.|TRBD1|TRBV10-2|TRBJ1-1
TGCGCCAGCAGTGACCCCTCGGACAGGGCGAACACTGAAGCTTTCTTT
CASSDPSDRANTEAFF
>.|.|TRBV27|TRBJ1-4
TGTGCCAGCCGGGCCAAGGGGGCAACTAATGAAAAACTGTTTTTT
CASRAKGATNEKLFF
>.|TRBD1|TRBV6-6|TRBJ1-1
TGTGCCAGCAGTCCCATCCGGGACAGGGGGGGGAACACTGAAGCTTTCTTT
CASSPIRDRGGNTEAFF
>.|TRBD1|TRBV6-4|TRBJ2-7
TGTGCCAGCAGTGATTCGGTCTGGACAGGGATTACCTACGAGCAGTACTTC
CASSDSVWTGITYEQYF
>.|.|TRBV7-2|TRBJ2-3
TGTGCCAGCAGCTTCCAGGGGCACTCCACAGATACGCAGTATTTT
CASSFQGHSTDTQYF
>few|TRBD2|TRBV6-4|TRBJ2-2
TGTGCCAGCAGTGACGGACTAGCGGGGAACACCGGGGAGCTGTTTTTT
CASSDGLAGNTGELFF
>.|.|TRBV19|TRBJ1-5
TGTGCCAGTAGCTTTACAGGGCCTAGCAATCAGCCCCAGCATTTT
CASSFTGPSNQPQHF
>.|TRBD2|TRBV6-1|TRBJ2-2
TGTGCCAGCAGTGATCCAGCGGGGGGGCCGAACACCGGGGAGCTGTTTTTT
CASSDPAGGPNTGELFF
>.|.|TRBV5-4|TRBJ1-5
TGTGCCAGCAGCTCTTCCCCGGGACAAGGCAATCAGCCCCAGCATTTT
CASSSSPGQGNQPQHF
>.|.|TRBV19|TRBJ1-1
TGTGCCAGTAGGCCGAGGGAACGGTTGAACACTGAAGCTTTCTTT
CASRPRERLNTEAFF
>.|.|TRBV5-4|TRBJ2-3
TGTGCCACCACTAACGGAATGGCAGATACGCAGTATTTT
CATTNGMADTQYF
>.|TRBD2|TRBV3-1/TRBV3-2|TRBJ2-7
TGTGCCAGCAGCCCATCCCCCCTAGCGGGGGCCCTAGTCAGGCGCGAGCAGTACTTC
CASSPSPLAGALVRREQYF
>.|.|TRBV4-2|TRBJ1-4
TGTGCCAGCAGCCAAGATCGACAGCCTAATGAAAAACTGTTTTTT
CASSQDRQPNEKLFF
>.|TRBD1|TRBV6-5|TRBJ1-3
TGTGCCAGCAGTCCCTGGAGGGGGCAAGGAAACACCATATATTTT
CASSPWRGQGNTIYF
>.|.|TRBV18|TRBJ1-5
TGTGCCAGCTCACCGGCATATAGCAATCAGCCCCAGCATTTT
CASSPAYSNQPQHF
>.|.|TRBV18|TRBJ1-2
TGTGCCAGCTCACTCGCAGCGGGGGCGAACTATGGCTACACCTTC
CASSLAAGANYGYTF
>.|.|TRBV7-9|TRBJ1-3
TGTGCCAGCAGCTTAGCGGGTACATCTCTCAGGCCGACTGGAAACACCATATATTTT
CASSLAGTSLRPTGNTIYF
>.|.|TRBV25-1|TRBJ1-1
TGTGCCAGCACCCAGACCGGGGTAATGAACACTGAAGCTTTCTTT
CASTQTGVMNTEAFF
>.|.|TRBV25-1|TRBJ1-1
TGTGCCAGCAGTGAAGGAGAGAACGGGGAAGCTTTCTTT
CASSEGENGEAFF